The following is a T cell receptor beta chain sequence with its context. Its specific antigen is unknown. CDR3 length: 13 amino acids, cysteine to phenylalanine. The DNA is not on file. The germline V gene provides CDR1 SQVTM and CDR2 ANQGSEA. The sample is drawn from a study of monozygotic twins with inflammatory bowel disease (dated by TCRdb to about 2019). Study-level background: A total of about 28 monozygotic twin pairs were included in the full study, comprising nine German pairs (four IBD-concordant, five IBD-discordant) and 19 IBD-discordant Danish pairs. The search for disease-associated traits relied mainly on comparing IBD patients with their genetically identical healthy co-twins within discordant pairs. Each individual had, on average, about 151 000 unique TCRalpha sequences and 181 000 unique TCRbeta sequences available for analysis. What the study reported, not specific to this receptor: Background noise and inter-individual variability may have been introduced into the repertoires by the differing immunosuppressive treatments among patients. The results gave no support for a single strong signal or clonotype linked to IBD. The analysis was unable to tell different T cell subtypes apart. Concordant and discordant twins showed no difference in repertoire similarity, possibly because of limited statistical power. Measured by the inverse Simpson index, TCRbeta repertoire diversity was lower in IBD patients than in their healthy co-twins. Compared with healthy twins, IBD patients shared fewer clonotypes with other individuals, and the difference was most pronounced in patients with signs of disease activity.

Receptor libraries were prepared by 5' RACE. Each TCR library was prepared from about 3,400 ng of total RNA. For each sample, cDNA synthesis with SMARTScribe reverse transcriptase was split into eight separate reactions. During cDNA synthesis, template switching was used to introduce unique molecular identifiers that contained a 6-nucleotide sample barcode. TCRalpha and TCRbeta cDNA was amplified by two nested PCRs of around 16 and 10 cycles, with bead purification after each PCR. Before amplification, the cDNA was both treated with uracil DNA-glycosylase and purified with the QIAquick PCR purification kit. The second PCR added Illumina TruSeq-compatible adapters along with sample-specific barcodes. Library quality and concentration were checked on TapeStation and Qubit, and libraries were pooled at approximately 4.7 ng each. The pooled libraries were sequenced with 2 x 100 bp reads and custom sequencing primers on an Illumina HiSeq2500 single-index Rapid Run. The published analysis was carried out like this. UMI-based consensus assembly with MiGEC version 1.2.6 was used to correct PCR and sequencing errors. MiXCR version 2.1.1 was used to carry out V(D)J alignment, clonotype assembly and CDR3 extraction. To normalise gene usage, clonotype sharing and MAIT/NKT TCR abundance, the analysis used the top 1000, 10 000 and 20 000 clonotypes per sample. After downsampling to 27 000 UMIs, diversity was calculated as the inverse Simpson index using the vegan R package. Paired Mann-Whitney U tests on discordant twin pairs were used, with Benjamini-Hochberg multiple-testing correction. One entry per CDR3 protein sequence results from the TCRdb reprocessing of the reads, with DNA left out. The V and J calls, along with clone size, are taken from TCRdb and not from the paper's own processing. The table for this sample lists roughly 150,000 distinct CDR3 sequences. The leading ten clones occupy 2.8% of the sample.

A roughly 2.6 ml peripheral blood sample was drawn into PAXgene tubes per donor and stored at -80°C. Total RNA was isolated from whole blood with the PAXgene blood miRNA kit on an automated QIAcube, without T cell sorting. Deep TCRalpha and TCRbeta repertoire profiling with unique molecular barcoding was performed on peripheral blood of monozygotic twin pairs concordant or discordant for inflammatory bowel disease. Smoking habits were recorded for all twin pairs, and individuals were classified as current, former or never smokers. The specimen sequenced was blood. The rearrangement joined TRBV29-1 to TRBJ2-5; as DNA is missing, the TRBD2 call by TCRdb cannot be tested. This clonotype was sampled from a human donor with ulcerative colitis or Crohn's disease, or a healthy co-twin of an affected twin (not recorded which). The CDR3 in this case is CSVEGGTSGAQYF.